This TCR beta chain was sequenced for a study of T cells in Graves' hyperthyroidism and ophthalmopathy (dated by TCRdb to the late 2010s). About the investigation overall: Peripheral blood was collected at initial diagnosis, before any treatment. To identify TCR V-J signatures that set the groups apart, the researchers used a discovery cohort of about a hundred patients, made up of some 41 with Graves' ophthalmopathy and 57 with stable Graves' hyperthyroidism. The paper describes TCR Vbeta CDR3 sequencing of fewer than 150 peripheral blood samples, made up of 43 ophthalmopathy patients, roughly 80 hyperthyroidism patients and about 17 progressor patients. The roughly 91 discovery patients were randomly divided into training and test sets at a 7:3 ratio. An independent validation cohort of around 19 hyperthyroidism patients and approximately 17 patients who later progressed to ophthalmopathy tested prospective prediction of ophthalmopathy. The study also compared thyroid tissue and blood T-cell repertoires from about six Graves' hyperthyroidism patients. After blood sampling, hyperthyroidism patients were treated with methimazole at a starting dose of 30 mg daily, and ophthalmopathy patients were treated with high-dose intravenous methylprednisolone. Study-wide findings and limitations: Sample size was not statistically predetermined, and blinding of investigators to group allocation was not performed. Most expanded thyroid clonotypes (frequency above 0.001) were also detected in blood, a finding suggesting that blood repertoires may reflect thyroid immune responses. A model built on a 13 V-J signature distinguished ophthalmopathy from stable hyperthyroidism, reaching around 87% sensitivity and around 81% specificity in cross-validation and 80%/75% in testing. In validation, the model predicted progression to ophthalmopathy a median of about 6.5 months before onset, with approximately 71% sensitivity and just under 75% specificity.

In the germline V gene, CDR1 corresponds to SGHRS and CDR2 to YFSETQ. V loses 2 bases, J loses 1 base, and the germline ends lie 14 bases apart. From its cysteine to its phenylalanine, the CDR3 spans 16 amino acids. The entry retains the CDR3 DNA only, 48 bases that are in frame from base 1. Stable Graves' hyperthyroidism was defined as the absence of progression to ophthalmopathy over 18 months of follow-up. Hyperthyroidism patients were newly diagnosed, had a disease duration of under 2 months, and were aged 18 to 65 years. The study excluded patients with uncontrolled infections, other autoimmune diseases, pregnancy or lactation. Diagnoses were based on clinical symptoms, serum thyroxine and TRAb, thyroid ultrasound and orbital computed tomography. Ficoll-Paque density gradient centrifugation was used to isolate PBMCs from approximately 10 ml of fresh peripheral blood. Total RNA was extracted using Trizol reagent, and RNA quality was assessed on an Agilent 2100 Bioanalyzer.

The TCR beta CDR3 regions were amplified from RNA transcripts. The first round of RT-PCR for the TCR CDR3 was performed with the HTBI primer set and the Qiagen OneStep RT-PCR kit. Libraries were constructed in a second round of multiplex PCR, after which size selection and purification were carried out. The libraries were sequenced on an Illumina HiSeq2000 using paired-end 100 bp reads. As for the original processing: SOAPnuke was used to process the raw data, with reads discarded if the reads contained adapters or uncalled bases, had a mean Phred below 15, or lacked an exact constant-primer or identifier match. COPE v1.2.5 was used to merge high-quality paired reads, and clonotypes were defined as unique nucleotide sequences. MiTCR v1.1 was used to align the clonotypes against IMGT TRBV, TRBD and TRBJ reference segments. Analysis was restricted to V-J combinations with a frequency above 0.0001, which covered 98% to 99.2% of repertoires. A TCS score was defined as the ratio between F50 (clonal expansion) and ExV (chaos), using BLOSUM62-based TCRdist between CDR3 peptides within each V-J. Welch's t-statistics and random forest reduced 500 to 550 V-J features to 13, which were used in a naive Bayes classifier (R e1071). The public sequencing data were trimmed at Q25 with fastp and processed into clonotypes with MiXCR by TCRdb, which kept only in-frame beta chains. When rows share a CDR3 protein, they turn into one entry using the most common DNA and genes. The V and J calls and clone size come from TCRdb's table, not from the authors' own analysis. This sample has some 460,000 distinct CDR3 sequences in its table, and 15% to 18% of those were observed once. The biggest ten clones account for roughly 15% of the sample.

A remark on this clonotype: Its antigen is unknown. Within one base of it there is no much larger clone, and no base qualities were kept.

Sequencing input: blood. The V and J genes are TRBV5-1 and TRBJ2-3; a confident D gene designation cannot be given. The receptor's source is a woman between 18 and 30 years old with Graves' hyperthyroidism. The nucleotide sequence is TGCGCCAGCAGCTTTTTGGCAGTCTCTGGCACAGATACGCAGTATTTT. This encodes CASSFLAVSGTDTQYF.